This T cell receptor beta chain was recorded in a study of neurological immune-mediated disorders. This clonotype has at least ten counts. In germline, CDR1 is SNHLY, CDR2 FYNNEI. The CDR3 extends over 11 amino acids. V lost 6 bases to trimming and J lost 7 bases, with 9 bases between them. TCRdb reprocessed the 5' RACE reads with MiXCR, giving one entry per CDR3 protein. The data hold roughly 60,000 distinct CDR3 sequences, with over 3.5% observed a single time. For the sorted libraries, 1 million CD4+ or CD8+ T cells were used. The chain uses TRBV2 and TRBJ1-1; D may be TRBD1 (5 bases). The sequence derives from a woman aged 40-49 years with multiple sclerosis. Sequenced: CD4+ T cells from blood. The CDR3 region has the DNA TGTGCCAGCAGACCCACAGGTGAAGCTTTCTTT. Translated, it gives CASRPTGEAFF.